The text below deals with one T cell receptor beta chain. Its antigen is still unknown. The sample originates from a study of T cells expressing NK-cell markers. The study's findings and limits: Roughly 1.0-7.0% of CD8+ T cells in roughly six donors belonged to dominant NKG2C+ clonotypes. The CD3+CD56-NKG2C+ fraction was also led by these clonotypes in a few donors.

TCRdb reanalyzed the 5' RACE reads, giving one entry per CDR3 protein sequence and no DNA. This table lists a few hundred thousand distinct CDR3 sequences. The TCR originated in a man aged 18 to 69 in good health. The source material was blood T cells: a sorted CD56 or NKG2C T cell subset, CD4+ or CD8+ T cells, or bulk PBMC T cells (not recorded which).

The CDR3 region is CATSRGNREAGNTIYF. The chain recombines TRBV15 with TRBJ1-3; TCRdb lists TRBD1, though no DNA is available to test this call. Germline V gene lookup returns CDR1 LNHNV and CDR2 YYDKDF (reference sequence). This CDR3 is built from 16 residues.